This T cell receptor beta chain emerged from a study of vaccination effects on CD4 cells after COVID-19. Study at large: Post-vaccine specimens arrived a median 72 days past the second dose. Study outcomes and limitations: Few convalescent patients and no early post-infection timepoints were included in the study.

Concerning this clone: The target antigen is unknown.

Before sequencing took place, the ViraFEST assay used viral peptide pools to expand antigen-specific CD4+ T cells. Isolation of CD4+ T cells took place after 10 to 11 days of culture. Each participant was administered two doses of either the BNT162b2 or the mRNA-1273 vaccine. Nucleocapsid antibodies stayed negative before and after vaccination, showing no earlier SARS-CoV-2 infection. In the cultures, half the medium was exchanged for IL-2 medium on days 3 and 7. The CDR3 has 18 amino acids. CDR1 is SGDLS and CDR2 is YYNGEE in the germline V gene. The V segment lost 4 bases and the J segment 2 bases; nucleotides outside the gene matches: 14. Here immunoSEQ multiplex PCR was the method, and the copy in TCRdb shows in-frame clones only, minus some. Of roughly 24,000 clones in the sample, around four fifths were seen once.

The TCR was taken from a human donor who received a COVID-19 vaccine. The starting material was CD4+ T cells from PBMCs cultured with HCoV-NL63 spike peptides, obtained after COVID-19 vaccination. The chain couples TRBV9 to TRBJ1-4; 7 nucleotides agree with TRBD1. CDR3 residues: CASSLDRNPSGTNEKLFF. The CDR3 region has the DNA TGTGCCAGCAGCCTGGACAGGAACCCCTCTGGGACTAATGAAAAACTGTTTTTT.